These T cell receptor beta chains were read from a single sample in a study of control samples from healthy donors and cancer patients. Sequencing was performed with immunoSEQ multiplex PCR; in TCRdb, only in-frame clones are kept and a portion is missing. The repertoire holds about 53,000 clones, with roughly nine tenths as singletons. Input material: PBMCs. These receptors originate from a man aged 60 to 69 with head and neck cancer. Each CDR3 is given with its conserved first and last residue. The order of the fields is clone size, J gene, V gene, D gene, CDR3 DNA, CDR3 protein. A D gene is named only where the DNA matches it firmly. The size of a clone is reported for some rows only, either as once, few or many, or as a class for expanded clones.

>NA|TRBJ1-2|TRBV24-1|NA
TGTGCCACCAGTCCTACAGGGTACGGCTACACCTTC
CATSPTGYGYTF
>NA|TRBJ1-1|TRBV7-9|TRBD1
TGTGCCAGCAGCCCCGGGACAGGGTTTGGGAACACTGAAGCTTTCTTT
CASSPGTGFGNTEAFF
>NA|TRBJ2-7|TRBV4-1|TRBD1
TGCGCCAGCAGCTCACCCGGGACAGGGGTTTCCTACGAGCAGTACTTC
CASSSPGTGVSYEQYF
>NA|TRBJ2-5|TRBV7-2|TRBD1
TGTGCCAGCTTAAGGGGGCTCCGGGAGACCCAGTACTTC
CASLRGLRETQYF
>NA|TRBJ1-2|TRBV19|NA
TGTGCCAGTAGTATAGAGGACAGCGGGATAGAAGGCTACACCTTC
CASSIEDSGIEGYTF
>NA|TRBJ1-2|TRBV28|TRBD1
TGTGCCAGCAGGGAATTACAGGGGAACTATGGCTACACCTTC
CASRELQGNYGYTF
>NA|TRBJ2-2|TRBV10-3|NA
TGTGCCATCAGTGAGCCCGAAGGTACGCGATTCACCGGGGAGCTGTTTTTT
CAISEPEGTRFTGELFF
>NA|TRBJ1-1|TRBV28|NA
TGTGCCAGCAGTTTCCCAGGGAGGGGGACTGAAGCTTTCTTT
CASSFPGRGTEAFF
>NA|TRBJ2-2|TRBV19|TRBD1
TGTGCCAGTAGTATGAGGGGGCAGGACACCGGGGAGCTGTTTTTT
CASSMRGQDTGELFF
>NA|TRBJ1-2|TRBV2|NA
TGTGCCAGCAGTGAATCAAGACGGGGGCTTTATGGCTACACCTTC
CASSESRRGLYGYTF
>NA|TRBJ1-2|TRBV19|TRBD1
TGTGCCAGTAGTACCGCACGGACAGGGAACTATGGCTACACCTTC
CASSTARTGNYGYTF
>NA|TRBJ1-4|TRBV5-4|TRBD1
TGTGCCAGCAGCGTGACAGGGAGGTATAATGAAAAACTGTTTTTT
CASSVTGRYNEKLFF
>NA|TRBJ2-1|TRBV7-2|NA
TGTGCCAGCAGCTTAGTGGCGGAAGACAATGAGCAGTTCTTC
CASSLVAEDNEQFF
>NA|TRBJ2-3|TRBV4-2|NA
TGTGCCAGCAGCCAAGGGGAACGCACAGATACGCAGTATTTT
CASSQGERTDTQYF
>once|TRBJ1-5|TRBV5-6|NA
TGTGCCAGCAGCGTAATTAATCAGCCCCAGCATTTT
CASSVINQPQHF
>NA|TRBJ1-5|TRBV7-8|NA
TGTGCCAGCAGCTCGAGCGGTCAGCCCCAGCATTTT
CASSSSGQPQHF
>NA|TRBJ2-3|TRBV18|TRBD2
TGTGCCAGCTCACCTCCGAGCGGGGCGGCCCGCACAGATACGCAGTATTTT
CASSPPSGAARTDTQYF
>NA|TRBJ2-3|TRBV7-8|TRBD1
TGTGCCAGCAGCTTAGACAGGGGGTGGCGGGATACGCAGTATTTT
CASSLDRGWRDTQYF
>NA|TRBJ2-7|TRBV5-5|TRBD2
TGTGCCAGCAGCCCAAGCGGGGCTAAGCCGGGATACTACGAGCAGTACTTC
CASSPSGAKPGYYEQYF
>NA|TRBJ2-5|TRBV3-1/TRBV3-2|NA
TGTGCCAGCAGCCAATGGGGGACGGTTTTTGAGACCCAGTACTTC
CASSQWGTVFETQYF
>once|TRBJ2-1|TRBV11-3|NA
TGTGCCAGCAGCTTAGTAGGGACACATGTCAATGAGCAGTTCTTC
CASSLVGTHVNEQFF
>NA|TRBJ1-1|TRBV6-5|TRBD1
TGTGCCAGCAGTTTTCGGACAGGGGGGAACACTGAAGCTTTCTTT
CASSFRTGGNTEAFF
>NA|TRBJ2-5|TRBV7-3|TRBD1
TGTGCCAGCAGCCGGCCGGGACAGGGGGCGGTGGGGTTGGACCAAGAGACCCAGTACTTC
CASSRPGQGAVGLDQETQYF